A single sample gave rise to the 8 T cell receptor beta chains below, sequenced in a study of cytomegalovirus exposure and HLA in healthy donors. Use of 60 Vbeta and 13 Jbeta primers characterized the PCR. Method: immunoSEQ multiplex PCR; TCRdb's copy keeps in-frame clones and lacks some. The sample consists of 97,000 or so clones, roughly three quarters of them appearing once. What was sequenced was PBMCs. The receptors originated from a male donor in good health and CMV-seropositive.

The chain employs TRBV2 and TRBJ2-5; a possible D gene is TRBD1 (5 bases). The CDR3 loop spans 13 amino acids. Germline CDR1 SNHLY, CDR2 FYNNEI. Trimming left V 4 bases short and J 5 bases short, with 11 bases between. CDR3 sequence (DNA): TGTGCCAGCAGTGTTGGGGCATGGGAGACCCAGTACTTC. This translates into CASSVGAWETQYF.

The CDR3 sequence: CSVEEGAHEKLFF. The DNA of the CDR3 is TGCAGCGTTGAAGAGGGGGCCCATGAAAAACTGTTTTTT. J is TRBJ1-4 and V is TRBV29-1, with D perhaps matching TRBD1 (6 bases). V was cut by 0 bases and J by 6 bases, with 8 bases left in between. This CDR3 spans 13 amino acids. CDR1 and CDR2 (germline): SQVTM, ANQGSEA.

V and J are TRBV28 and TRBJ2-5; TRBD1 matches at 7 bases. Germline V gives CDR1 MDHEN, CDR2 SYDVKM. Trimming removed 5 bases from V and 1 base from J; junction bases left unmatched: 7. The CDR3 is 15 residues long. Here the CDR3 DNA reads TGTGCCAGCAGTCCCTCGACAGGGAGCCAAGAGACCCAGTACTTC. Amino acids: CASSPSTGSQETQYF.

The chain uses TRBV29-1 and TRBJ2-1; D might be TRBD2 (6 bases). The germline CDR1 and CDR2 sequences are SQVTM and ANQGSEA. This CDR3 contains 12 residues. With 4 bases removed from V and 7 bases from J, the gap between germline ends came to 11 bases. The CDR3 nucleotides are TGCAGCGTTGGGCAGGCGGGGAATGAGCAGTTCTTC. This codes for CSVGQAGNEQFF.

CDR3 residues: CASSKMGGGTTRTQYF. Written as DNA, the CDR3 is TGTGCCAGTAGTAAGATGGGCGGCGGGACGACGAGGACCCAGTACTTC. The rearrangement uses TRBV19 and TRBJ2-5, with a weak D call TRBD2 (6 bases). Germline V lookup: CDR1 LNHDA, CDR2 SQIVND (reference sequence). This CDR3 has 16 amino acids. V lost 4 bases to trimming and J lost 7 bases, with 22 bases between them. The full variable domain, completed using reference TRBV19 and TRBJ2-5, is DGGITQSPKYLFRKEGQNVTLSCEQNLNHDAMYWYRQDPGQGLRLIYYSQIVNDFQKGDIAEGYSVSREKKESFPLTVTSAQKNPTAFYLCASSKMGGGTTRTQYFGPGTRLLVL.

The chain uses TRBV5-1 and TRBJ1-6, with D hard to call. Germline V gene lookup returns CDR1 SGHRS and CDR2 YFSETQ. The CDR3 extends over 15 amino acids. With 3 bases removed from V and 7 bases from J, the gap between germline ends came to 14 bases. The CDR3 is CASSSLGGGNSPLHF. CDR3 DNA: TGCGCCAGCAGCTCTCTTGGAGGAGGGAATTCACCCCTCCACTTT.

This sequence joins TRBV29-1 and TRBJ2-1, with a tentative D call TRBD1 (6 bases). The germline gives CDR1 SQVTM, CDR2 ANQGSEA. Trimming left V 7 bases short and J 7 bases short, with 23 bases between. This CDR3 has 15 residues. CDR3 sequence reads: CSATSRGRPTNEQFF. CDR3 DNA sequence: TGCAGCGCAACCAGCAGGGGCCGACCTACTAATGAGCAGTTCTTC.

The DNA for the CDR3 is TGCAGCGTAGTTAGCGGGGGCTCCTACAATGAGCAGTTCTTC. This codes for CSVVSGGSYNEQFF. The chain is built from TRBV29-1 and TRBJ2-1; 9 positions agree with TRBD2. The CDR3 totals 14 residues. With V trimmed by 6 bases and J by 0 bases, 3 bases remained unmatched. Germline V gene sequence: CDR1 SQVTM, CDR2 ANQGSEA.